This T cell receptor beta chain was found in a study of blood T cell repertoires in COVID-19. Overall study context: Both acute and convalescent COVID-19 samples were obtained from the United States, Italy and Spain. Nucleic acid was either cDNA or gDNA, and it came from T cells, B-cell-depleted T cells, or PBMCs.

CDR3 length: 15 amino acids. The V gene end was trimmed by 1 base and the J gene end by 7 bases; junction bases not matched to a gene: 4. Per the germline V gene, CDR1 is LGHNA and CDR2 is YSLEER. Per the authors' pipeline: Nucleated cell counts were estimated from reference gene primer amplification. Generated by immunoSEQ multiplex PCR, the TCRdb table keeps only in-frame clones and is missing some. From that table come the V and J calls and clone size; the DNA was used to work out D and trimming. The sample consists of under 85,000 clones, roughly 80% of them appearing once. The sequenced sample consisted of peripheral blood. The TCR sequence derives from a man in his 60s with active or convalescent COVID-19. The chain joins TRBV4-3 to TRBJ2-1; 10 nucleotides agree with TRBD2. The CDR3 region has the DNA TGCGCCAGCAGCCAAGGGACTAGCGGCAGAAATGAGCAGTTCTTC. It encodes CASSQGTSGRNEQFF.